The 28 T cell receptor beta chains listed next were all sequenced from one sample in a study of shared clonotypes between healthy human individuals. TCRdb's copy holds only in-frame clones and misses some; the assay was immunoSEQ multiplex PCR. The sample lists millions of clones; over 85% were seen once. Specimen: naive CD4+ T cells sorted from blood. Sample subset: CD45RA+ positively selected. Receptors originate from a man aged 18-30 years in good health.

The V and J genes are TRBV28 and TRBJ2-7; D tentatively reads TRBD1 or TRBD2 (5 bases each). The CDR3 has 16 amino acids. Trimming pared 0 bases from V and 6 bases from J, leaving 18 bases between. The germline V gene has CDR1 MDHEN and CDR2 SYDVKM. The CDR3 here is CASSLWTGTPFVEQYF. In DNA form, the CDR3 reads TGTGCCAGCAGTTTATGGACCGGGACCCCGTTTGTCGAGCAGTACTTC.

The rearrangement joins TRBV5-6 to TRBJ2-3, with D uncertain. This CDR3 is built from 18 residues. Between the trimmed V and J ends, which lost 0 bases and 2 bases, there was a span of 19 bases. Germline CDR1 and CDR2: SGHDT and YYEEEE. CDR3 nucleotides: TGTGCCAGCAGCTTGGGACCTCCATCGCCGACCTTCACAGATACGCAGTATTTT. This sequence encodes CASSLGPPSPTFTDTQYF.

The chain has TRBV7-2 and TRBJ1-5, with D maybe TRBD1 (6 bases). The V gene's germline CDR1 is SGHTA and CDR2 FQGNSA. Trimming shortened V by 5 bases and J by 7 bases, and 15 bases separated the two germline ends. The CDR3 is made up of 14 amino acids. The CDR3 sequence is CASSTVQGNQPQHF. CDR3 sequence (DNA): TGTGCCAGCAGCACAGTGCAGGGGAACCAGCCCCAGCATTTT.

The chain is built from TRBV25-1 and TRBJ1-2; D may be TRBD1 (5 bases). There are 12 residues in the CDR3. The germline V gene encodes CDR1 MGHDK and CDR2 SYGVNS. V lost 8 bases and J 4 bases, leaving 11 bases between the germline ends. CDR3 in amino acids: CASLGGGYGYTF. CDR3 bases: TGTGCCAGCCTGGGGGGGGGCTATGGCTACACCTTC.

The genes are TRBV9 and TRBJ1-6; 9 bases align to TRBD1. The CDR3 runs to 17 residues. Germline CDR1 reads SGDLS; CDR2 reads YYNGEE. V was clipped by 4 bases and J by 6 bases; unmatched bases: 11. The CDR3 loop is CASSPVGTGSLNSPLHF. For the CDR3, the DNA is TGTGCCAGCAGCCCAGTCGGGACAGGGTCCCTTAATTCACCCCTCCACTTT.

V gene TRBV7-9 combines with J gene TRBJ1-1, with 7 positions matching TRBD1. The CDR3 is 11 residues long. CDR1 and CDR2 from the germline V gene are SEHNR and FQNEAQ (reference sequence). V gave up 6 bases and J gave up 8 bases; unmatched junction bases: 3. The CDR3 DNA follows: TGTGCCAGCAGAGGGACAGCCGAAGCTTTCTTT. Amino acids: CASRGTAEAFF.

This chain uses TRBV6-1 with TRBJ2-6, with TRBD1 matching over 10 bases. Germline CDR1 and CDR2: MNHNS and SASEGT. The trim removed 2 bases at V and 4 bases at J, leaving 5 bases unmatched. The CDR3 length is 17 residues. The CDR3 loop is CASSERGQGLGANVLTF. The CDR3 region has the DNA TGTGCCAGCAGTGAACGGGGACAGGGGTTAGGGGCCAACGTCCTGACTTTC.

The gene calls are TRBV15 and TRBJ2-1; D is ambiguous. V was pared by 1 base and J by 7 bases, with 5 bases between. Germline V gene data show CDR1 as LNHNV and CDR2 as YYDKDF (reference sequence). This CDR3 spans 12 amino acids. The CDR3 region is CATSRGNNEQFF. CDR3 sequence (DNA): TGTGCCACCAGCAGAGGGAATAATGAGCAGTTCTTC.

The V and J genes are TRBV6-4 and TRBJ2-7, with D possibly matching TRBD2 (5 bases). The germline V and J ends were trimmed by 7 bases and 5 bases, with 18 bases remaining between them. The CDR3 contains 14 residues. The germline CDR1 and CDR2 sequences are MRHNA and SNTAGT. CDR3 bases: TGTGCCAGCATCCACTTGATGGAGGCCCACGAGCAGTACTTC. Amino acid sequence: CASIHLMEAHEQYF.

This chain joins TRBV2 and TRBJ2-2; D gene uncertain. There are 15 residues in the CDR3. Germline V gene sequence: CDR1 SNHLY, CDR2 FYNNEI. V was cut by 4 bases and J by 5 bases, with 14 bases left in between. The CDR3 DNA follows: TGTGCCAGCAGTGTCCAGGCCATTGGGACCGGGGAGCTGTTTTTT. Translating gives CASSVQAIGTGELFF.

This rearrangement joins TRBV5-4 to TRBJ1-1; TRBD1 matches 7 bases. Germline CDR1 reads SGHNT; CDR2 reads YYREEE (reference sequence). The length of the CDR3 is 14 residues. V shed 3 bases and J 5 bases; nucleotides not matched to a gene: 7. CDR3 loop: CASSSDRLVTEAFF. CDR3 in DNA: TGTGCCAGCAGCTCGGACAGGCTTGTAACTGAAGCTTTCTTT.

V gene TRBV27 combines with J gene TRBJ2-7; D remains ambiguous. The germline V gene has CDR1 MNHEY and CDR2 SMNVEV (reference sequence). The germline V and J ends were trimmed by 3 bases and 5 bases, with 17 bases remaining between them. The CDR3 consists of 15 residues. CDR3 bases: TGTGCCAGCAGTTTTCAGGCGGAAGTTGGAAACGAGCAGTACTTC. Amino acid sequence: CASSFQAEVGNEQYF.

The rearrangement links TRBV6-1 to TRBJ1-2; D is uncertain. CDR3 size: 13 residues. Trimming removed 6 bases at V and 8 bases at J, with 16 bases between. From germline, CDR1 is MNHNS and CDR2 SASEGT. The CDR3 loop reads CASRRAYSEGYTF. DNA of the CDR3: TGTGCCAGCAGGAGAGCTTACTCGGAGGGCTACACCTTC.

As to this clone: This sample includes further DNA sequences coding for the same CDR3. The chain carries TRBV5-1 and TRBJ2-1; D not resolved. This CDR3 region has 11 residues. V was clipped by 4 bases and J by 5 bases, with 4 bases between them. The V gene's germline CDR1 is SGHRS and CDR2 YFSETQ. For the CDR3, the DNA is TGCGCCAGCAGCAGAAACAATGAGCAGTTCTTC. Translating it yields CASSRNNEQFF.

The rearrangement links TRBV12-5 to TRBJ2-5; the D gene could be TRBD1 or TRBD2 (5 bases each). The CDR3 runs 15 residues. The V end lost 0 bases, the J end lost 4 bases, and 12 bases lay between the germline ends. Germline lookup yields CDR1 LGHNT and CDR2 FRNRAP. The CDR3 is CASGLVRWDGETQYF. The CDR3 nucleotides read TGTGCTAGTGGTTTGGTAAGGTGGGACGGAGAGACCCAGTACTTC.

This chain connects TRBV27 to TRBJ2-3, with 9 bases fitting TRBD1. CDR1 and CDR2 from the germline V gene are MNHEY and SMNVEV (reference sequence). V shed 2 bases and J 3 bases; nucleotides not matched to a gene: 6. This CDR3 is built from 16 residues. Here the CDR3 reads CASSLGTGRSTDTQYF. In DNA, the CDR3 is TGTGCCAGCAGTTTAGGGACAGGGCGGTCAACAGATACGCAGTATTTT.

A single count supports this clone. Other DNA sequences in this sample translate to the same CDR3. This chain joins TRBV18 and TRBJ2-1; the match to TRBD1 covers 7 bases. CDR3 length: 14 residues. CDR1 is KGHSH, CDR2 LQKENI, per germline. V shed 3 bases, J shed 4 bases, and the junction held 3 bases outside the gene matches. As DNA, the CDR3 is TGTGCCAGCTCACCGGACAGGACTTACAATGAGCAGTTCTTC. Translating it yields CASSPDRTYNEQFF.

The genes are TRBV4-3 and TRBJ1-1; 8 bases fit TRBD1. CDR3 size: 16 residues. Germline V gene sequence: CDR1 LGHNA, CDR2 YSLEER. V was clipped by 5 bases and J by 10 bases; unmatched bases: 18. The CDR3 here is CASSSNIGQGAGSAFF. The CDR3 DNA follows: TGCGCCAGCAGCAGTAACATAGGACAGGGTGCGGGTTCAGCTTTCTTT.

The chain couples TRBV18 to TRBJ1-5; TRBD1 might be the D (5 bases). Germline CDR1 is KGHSH and CDR2 is LQKENI. V lost 3 bases to trimming and J lost 12 bases, with 18 bases between them. This CDR3 has 14 amino acids. The CDR3 protein is CASSPFLSDSFQHF. The CDR3, as DNA: TGTGCCAGCTCACCTTTTTTGAGCGACAGTTTCCAGCATTTT.

V gene TRBV6-9 combines with J gene TRBJ2-6; D not certain. The CDR3 is 16 amino acids. The V end was cut by 2 bases, the J end by 4 bases, with 12 bases between. CDR1 is MNHGY, CDR2 SVAAGI, per germline. CDR3 region: CASSYPPQAGANVLTF. DNA of the CDR3: TGTGCCAGCAGTTATCCCCCACAAGCCGGGGCCAACGTCCTGACTTTC.

The chain joins TRBV9 to TRBJ1-6; no definite D call. Trimming left V 0 bases short and J 6 bases short, with 13 bases between. Germline assignment: CDR1 SGDLS and CDR2 YYNGEE. This CDR3 has 16 amino acids. CDR3 amino acids: CASSVEAGTFNSPLHF. In DNA form, the CDR3 reads TGTGCCAGCAGCGTAGAGGCGGGTACGTTTAATTCACCCCTCCACTTT.

The V and J genes are TRBV27 and TRBJ2-5; 7 positions match TRBD2. The CDR3 is 15 residues long. Trimming removed 6 bases from V and 4 bases from J; junction bases left unmatched: 11. Germline V gives CDR1 MNHEY, CDR2 SMNVEV (reference sequence). CDR3 sequence reads: CASRQNRGVPETQYF. The CDR3 region has the DNA TGTGCCAGCAGGCAAAACCGGGGGGTGCCAGAGACCCAGTACTTC.

The CDR3 sequence is CASSLTILADLAKNIQYF. For the CDR3, the DNA is TGTGCCAGCAGCTTAACCATTCTAGCGGACCTAGCCAAAAACATTCAGTACTTC. The chain couples TRBV5-4 to TRBJ2-4, with 7 bases matching TRBD2. CDR1 and CDR2 from the germline V gene are SGHNT and YYREEE (reference sequence). V was clipped by 2 bases and J by 0 bases; unmatched bases: 11. The CDR3 is made up of 18 amino acids. Together with reference TRBV5-4 and TRBJ2-4, the CDR3 gives the full variable domain: ETGVTQSPTHLIKTRGQQVTLRCSSQSGHNTVSWYQQALGQGPQFIFQYYREEENGRGNFPPRFSGLQFPNYSSELNVNALELDDSALYLCASSLTILADLAKNIQYFGAGTRLSVL.

The genes are TRBV29-1 and TRBJ1-4, with a tentative D call TRBD1 (5 bases). Germline V gene sequence: CDR1 SQVTM, CDR2 ANQGSEA. V was shortened by 6 bases and J by 8 bases, with 16 bases between the two germline ends. The CDR3 contains 13 residues. Here the CDR3 reads CSVTRGAREKLFF. CDR3 coding DNA: TGCAGCGTGACGCGAGGGGCGAGGGAAAAACTGTTTTTT.

The chain uses TRBV7-9 and TRBJ1-3; TRBD1 might be the D (5 bases). The V gene's germline CDR1 is SEHNR and CDR2 FQNEAQ (reference sequence). Trimming shortened V by 5 bases and J by 2 bases, and 13 bases separated the two germline ends. The CDR3 is 15 amino acids. The CDR3 nucleotides are TGTGCCAGCAGCGTCCAGGGCGGTCCTGGAAACACCATATATTTT. It specifies CASSVQGGPGNTIYF.

This clone was seen more than once but under ten times. The V call is TRBV2, the J call TRBJ1-5, with TRBD1 matching over 9 bases. The CDR3 runs 14 residues. The germline V gene has CDR1 SNHLY and CDR2 FYNNEI. V shed 6 bases and J 6 bases; nucleotides not matched to a gene: 6. Here the CDR3 DNA reads TGTGCCAGCAGCCGGGACAGGGATACTCAGCCCCAGCATTTT. Translating it yields CASSRDRDTQPQHF.

Comment on this clone: The same CDR3 is also encoded by other DNA sequences in this sample. The CDR3 coding sequence is TGTGCCAGCAGTTACTCTACAGGGGGCGGGGAGACCCAGTACTTC. It yields the protein CASSYSTGGGETQYF. The chain combines TRBV6-5 with TRBJ2-5; 9 nucleotides match TRBD1. The CDR3 covers 15 residues. In germline, CDR1 is MNHEY, CDR2 SVGAGI. The V and J ends lost 0 bases and 5 bases, in that order; junction bases with no gene match: 4.

The rearrangement uses TRBV11-2 and TRBJ1-6, with 8 bases aligning to TRBD1. The CDR3 spans 15 residues. Germline trimming cut 6 bases from V and 4 bases from J; bases unmatched to any gene: 5. CDR1 SGHAT and CDR2 FQNNGV come from the germline V gene. For the CDR3, the DNA is TGTGCCAGCAGGTCAGGGGGCTCATATAATTCACCCCTCCACTTT. It specifies CASRSGGSYNSPLHF.